This T cell receptor beta chain was observed in a study of T cells in Graves' hyperthyroidism and ophthalmopathy. The germline V gene encodes CDR1 SEHNR and CDR2 FQNEAQ (reference sequence). Trimming removed 5 bases at V and 2 bases at J, with 7 bases between. This CDR3 is built from 13 residues. Clinicians diagnosed patients from clinical symptoms, serum thyroxine and TRAb, thyroid ultrasound and orbital computed tomography. Regions amplified from RNA transcripts were the TCR beta CDR3 regions. The study used the HTBI primer set for a first-round RT-PCR of the TCR CDR3. TCRdb fed the multiplex PCR reads into MiXCR, producing one record per CDR3 protein. This table holds around 520,000 distinct CDR3 sequences, approximately 15% found once. This clonotype was counted many times.

The sequence was obtained from a woman younger than 35 with Graves' hyperthyroidism. This chain joins TRBV7-9 and TRBJ1-3; D gene uncertain. Material for sequencing was blood. Here the CDR3 reads CASSRSPGNTIYF. DNA of the CDR3: TGTGCCAGCAGCCGCTCTCCTGGAAACACCATATATTTT. The full variable domain, in which reference TRBV7-9 and TRBJ1-3 provide the parts outside the CDR3, is DTGVSQNPRHKITKRGQNVTFRCDPISEHNRLYWYRQTLGQGPEFLTYFQNEAQLEKSRLLSDRFSAERPKGSFSTLEIQRTEQGDSAMYLCASSRSPGNTIYFGEGSWLTVV.